The following is a T cell receptor (beta chain) sequence with its context. Its antigen is unidentified. The sample belongs to a study of human T cells and chemical hapten exposure. Findings and limits, study-wide: There was no change with DPC sensitization in TCRs above 1 in 1000 frequency.

J lost 4 bases, V lost 3 bases, and 7 bases had no gene match. The CDR3 runs 15 residues. Germline V gene lookup returns CDR1 KGHSH and CDR2 LQKENI. TCRdb recomputed calls from the RACE reads with MiXCR, one row per CDR3 protein. The table shows about 380,000 distinct CDR3 sequences, with 5.1% occurring only once. Time point given: pre-sensitization, week 0. Described treatment: therapeutic diphenylcyclopropenone sensitization with weekly scalp DPC. This TCR was recovered from a woman between 45 and 60 years old with alopecia areata. Some clones in this sample may be carry-over from other donors' samples. The sequences come from whole blood, collected in connection with sensitization to the hapten diphenylcyclopropenone (DPC). The rearrangement joins TRBV18 to TRBJ2-3; 7 bases line up with TRBD1. Here the CDR3 DNA reads TGTGCCAGCTCACCCCGACAGGGTAAGGCAGATACGCAGTATTTT. This gives the protein CASSPRQGKADTQYF.